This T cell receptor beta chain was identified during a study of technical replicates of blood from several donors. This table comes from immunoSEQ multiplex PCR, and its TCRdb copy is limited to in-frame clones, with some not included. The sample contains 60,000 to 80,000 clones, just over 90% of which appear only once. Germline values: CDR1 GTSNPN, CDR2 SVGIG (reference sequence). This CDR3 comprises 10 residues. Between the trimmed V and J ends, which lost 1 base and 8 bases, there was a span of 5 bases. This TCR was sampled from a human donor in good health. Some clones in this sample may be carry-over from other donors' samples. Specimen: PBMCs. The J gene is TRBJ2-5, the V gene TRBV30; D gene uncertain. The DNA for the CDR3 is TGTGCCTGGAGTGATCATACCCAGTACTTC. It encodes CAWSDHTQYF.